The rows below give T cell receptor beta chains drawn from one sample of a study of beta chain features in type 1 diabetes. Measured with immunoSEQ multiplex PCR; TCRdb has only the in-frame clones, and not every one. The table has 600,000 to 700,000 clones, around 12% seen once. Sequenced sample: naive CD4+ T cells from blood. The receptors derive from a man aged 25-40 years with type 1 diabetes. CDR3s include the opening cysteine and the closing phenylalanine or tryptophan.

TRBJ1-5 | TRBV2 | CASSDGTGGDQPQHF
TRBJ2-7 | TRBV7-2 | CASSFRQGDRTYEQYF
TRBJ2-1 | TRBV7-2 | CASSLISLAGNNNEQFF
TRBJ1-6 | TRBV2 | CASSDGPGSPLHF
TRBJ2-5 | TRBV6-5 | CASSSSGETQYF
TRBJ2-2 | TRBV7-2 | CASSLVDRESGELFF
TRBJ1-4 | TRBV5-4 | CASSPTGTGNEKLFF
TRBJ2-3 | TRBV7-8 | CASSPGLAPDTQYF
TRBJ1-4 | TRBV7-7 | CASSSSTGEKLFF
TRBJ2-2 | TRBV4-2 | CASSQEYDGELFF
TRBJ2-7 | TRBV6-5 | CASSPPGNSEQYF
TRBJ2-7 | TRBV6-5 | CASSYYGPTTEYF
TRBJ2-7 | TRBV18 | CASSWTGGSQSSYEQYF
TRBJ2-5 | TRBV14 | CASSSGTGGTETQYF
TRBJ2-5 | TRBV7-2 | CASSLPGTPETQYF
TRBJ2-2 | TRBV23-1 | CASSQQGGTGELFF
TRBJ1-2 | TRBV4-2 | CASSQDKKGGYGYTF
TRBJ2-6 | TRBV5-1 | CASSLVALSGANVLTF
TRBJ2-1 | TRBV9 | CASSVDPTYGGEQFF
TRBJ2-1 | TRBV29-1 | CSGSAGQFHNEQFF
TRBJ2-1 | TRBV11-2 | CASSLLAGGPGEQFF
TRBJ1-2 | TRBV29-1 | CSGGQAGGYTF
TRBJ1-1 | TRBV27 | CASIGGRAFF
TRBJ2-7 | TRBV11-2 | CASRGFSAGQGPYDEQYF
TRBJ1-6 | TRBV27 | CASRPDRANSPLHF
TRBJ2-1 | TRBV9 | CASSARTSGYNEQFF
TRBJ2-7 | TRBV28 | CASSLLTGGSYEQYF
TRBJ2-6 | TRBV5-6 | CASSLGDRASGANVLTF
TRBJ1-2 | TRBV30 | CAWSSGGQGGYTF
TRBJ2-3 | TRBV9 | CASSVGSSLDTQYF
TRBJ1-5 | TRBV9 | CASSVGGSNQPQHF
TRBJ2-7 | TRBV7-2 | CASSLSSEHYEQYF
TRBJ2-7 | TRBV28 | CASSASLGGPSYEQYF
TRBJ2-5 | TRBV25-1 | CASSSGTGLFRETQYF
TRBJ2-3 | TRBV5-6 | CASSGLAGLRGTQYF
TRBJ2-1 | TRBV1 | CTSSRQGPYNEQFF
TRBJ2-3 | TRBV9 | CASSVEPRSTDTQYF
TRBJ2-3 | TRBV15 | CATQYRALDTDTQYF
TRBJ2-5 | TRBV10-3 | CAISPGQGRETQYF
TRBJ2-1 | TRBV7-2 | CASSLSGMPFGNEQFF